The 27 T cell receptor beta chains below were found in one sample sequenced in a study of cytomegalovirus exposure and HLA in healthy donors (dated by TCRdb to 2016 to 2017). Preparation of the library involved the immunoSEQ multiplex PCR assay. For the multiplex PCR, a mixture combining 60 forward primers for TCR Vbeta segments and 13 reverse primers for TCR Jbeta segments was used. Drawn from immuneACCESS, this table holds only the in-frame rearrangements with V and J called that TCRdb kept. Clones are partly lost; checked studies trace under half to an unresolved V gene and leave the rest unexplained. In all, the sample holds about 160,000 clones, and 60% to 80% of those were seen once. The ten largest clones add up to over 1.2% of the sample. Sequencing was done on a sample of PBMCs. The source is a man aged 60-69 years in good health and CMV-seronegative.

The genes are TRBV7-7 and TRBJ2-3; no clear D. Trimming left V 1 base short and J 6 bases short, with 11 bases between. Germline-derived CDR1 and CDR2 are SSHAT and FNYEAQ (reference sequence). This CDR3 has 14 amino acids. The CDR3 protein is CASSLGGRADTQYF. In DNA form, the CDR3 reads TGTGCCAGCAGCTTAGGTGGTCGCGCCGATACGCAGTATTTT.

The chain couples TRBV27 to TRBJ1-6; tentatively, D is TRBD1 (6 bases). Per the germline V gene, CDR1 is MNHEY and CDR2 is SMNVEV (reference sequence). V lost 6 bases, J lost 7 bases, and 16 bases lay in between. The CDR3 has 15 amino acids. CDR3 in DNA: TGTGCCAGCAGACAGGGAACCGGGTTGAATTCACCCCTCCACTTT. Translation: CASRQGTGLNSPLHF.

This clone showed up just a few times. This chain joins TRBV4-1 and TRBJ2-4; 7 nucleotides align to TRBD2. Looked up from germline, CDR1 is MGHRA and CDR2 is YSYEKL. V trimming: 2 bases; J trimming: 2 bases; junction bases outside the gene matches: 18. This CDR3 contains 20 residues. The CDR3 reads CASSQRDSSGIDGTKNIQYF. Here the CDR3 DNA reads TGCGCCAGCAGCCAAAGGGATTCTAGCGGCATTGACGGAACCAAAAACATTCAGTACTTC.

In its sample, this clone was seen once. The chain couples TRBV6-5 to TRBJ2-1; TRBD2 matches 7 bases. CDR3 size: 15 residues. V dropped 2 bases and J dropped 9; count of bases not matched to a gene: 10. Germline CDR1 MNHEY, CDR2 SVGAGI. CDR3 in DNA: TGTGCCAGCAGTTACGGGGCGGGGGTTTCGAGTGAGCAGTTCTTC. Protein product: CASSYGAGVSSEQFF.

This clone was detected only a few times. The chain's CDR3 is CASKLGGNTEAFF. The CDR3 bases are TGTGCCAGCAAACTGGGGGGGAACACTGAAGCTTTCTTT. This chain joins TRBV28 and TRBJ1-1; D is possibly TRBD1 (5 bases). The CDR3 spans 13 residues. CDR1 and CDR2 (germline): MDHEN, SYDVKM. The V end was cut by 7 bases, the J end by 1 base, with 10 bases between.

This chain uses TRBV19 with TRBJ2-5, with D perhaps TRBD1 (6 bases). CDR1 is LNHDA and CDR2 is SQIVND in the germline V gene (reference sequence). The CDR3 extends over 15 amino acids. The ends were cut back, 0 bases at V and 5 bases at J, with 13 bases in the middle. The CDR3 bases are TGTGCCAGTAGTATAGATCTCAACAGGGTGGAGACCCAGTACTTC. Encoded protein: CASSIDLNRVETQYF.

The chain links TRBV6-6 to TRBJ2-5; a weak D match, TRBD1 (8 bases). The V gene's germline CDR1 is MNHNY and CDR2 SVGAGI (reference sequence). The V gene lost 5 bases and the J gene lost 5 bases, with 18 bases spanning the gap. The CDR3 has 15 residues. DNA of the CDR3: TGTGCCAGCAGTAACACAGGGGGGGAGGTGGAGACCCAGTACTTC. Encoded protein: CASSNTGGEVETQYF.

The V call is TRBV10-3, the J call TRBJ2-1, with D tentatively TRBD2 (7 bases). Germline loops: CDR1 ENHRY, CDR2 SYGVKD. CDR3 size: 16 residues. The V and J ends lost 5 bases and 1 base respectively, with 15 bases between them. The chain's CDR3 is CAISSRGQGSYNEQFF. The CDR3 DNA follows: TGTGCCATCAGTTCGCGGGGGCAGGGGTCCTACAATGAGCAGTTCTTC.

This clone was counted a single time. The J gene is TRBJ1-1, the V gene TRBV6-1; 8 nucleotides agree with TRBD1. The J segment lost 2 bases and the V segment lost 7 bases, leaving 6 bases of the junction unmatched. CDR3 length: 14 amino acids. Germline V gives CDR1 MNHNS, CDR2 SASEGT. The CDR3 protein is CASTDPGGNTEAFF. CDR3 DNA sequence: TGTGCCAGCACCGACCCAGGGGGCAACACTGAAGCTTTCTTT.

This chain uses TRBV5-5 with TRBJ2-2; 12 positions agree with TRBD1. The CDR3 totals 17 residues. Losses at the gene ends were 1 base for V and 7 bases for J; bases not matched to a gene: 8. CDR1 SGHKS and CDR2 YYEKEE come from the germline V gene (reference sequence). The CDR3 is CASSLTGTGGSNGELFF. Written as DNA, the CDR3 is TGTGCCAGCAGCTTGACCGGGACAGGGGGCAGTAACGGGGAGCTGTTTTTT.

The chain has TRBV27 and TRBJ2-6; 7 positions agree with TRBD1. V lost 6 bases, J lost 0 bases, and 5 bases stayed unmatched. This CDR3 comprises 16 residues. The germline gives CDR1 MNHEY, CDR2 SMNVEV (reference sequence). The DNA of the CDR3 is TGTGCCAGCAGGCCGTGGGACAGCTCTGGGGCCAACGTCCTGACTTTC. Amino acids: CASRPWDSSGANVLTF. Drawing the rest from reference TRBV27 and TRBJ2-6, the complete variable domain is EAQVTQNPRYLITVTGKKLTVTCSQNMNHEYMSWYRQDPGLGLRQIYYSMNVEVTDKGDVPEGYKVSRKEKRNFPLILESPSPNQTSLYFCASRPWDSSGANVLTFGAGSRLTVL.

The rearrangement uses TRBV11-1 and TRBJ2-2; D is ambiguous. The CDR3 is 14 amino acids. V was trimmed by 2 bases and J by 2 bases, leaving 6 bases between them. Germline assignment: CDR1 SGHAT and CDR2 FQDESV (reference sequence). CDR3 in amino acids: CASSLISNTGELFF. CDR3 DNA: TGTGCCAGCAGCTTAATCTCCAACACCGGGGAGCTGTTTTTT.

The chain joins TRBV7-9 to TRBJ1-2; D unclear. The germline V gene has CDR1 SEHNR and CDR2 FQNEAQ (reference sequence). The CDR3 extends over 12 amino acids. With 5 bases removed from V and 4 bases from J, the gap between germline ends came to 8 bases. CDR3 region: CASSMESYGYTF. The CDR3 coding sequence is TGTGCCAGCAGCATGGAGAGCTATGGCTACACCTTC. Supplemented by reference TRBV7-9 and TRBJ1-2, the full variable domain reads DTGVSQNPRHKITKRGQNVTFRCDPISEHNRLYWYRQTLGQGPEFLTYFQNEAQLEKSRLLSDRFSAERPKGSFSTLEIQRTEQGDSAMYLCASSMESYGYTFGSGTRLTVV.

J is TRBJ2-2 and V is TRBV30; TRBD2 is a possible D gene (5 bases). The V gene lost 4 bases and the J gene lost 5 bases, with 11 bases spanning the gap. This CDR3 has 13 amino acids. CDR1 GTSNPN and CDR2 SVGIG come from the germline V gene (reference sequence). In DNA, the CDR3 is TGTGCCTGGAATTATGGAGGAACCGGGGAGCTGTTTTTT. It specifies CAWNYGGTGELFF.

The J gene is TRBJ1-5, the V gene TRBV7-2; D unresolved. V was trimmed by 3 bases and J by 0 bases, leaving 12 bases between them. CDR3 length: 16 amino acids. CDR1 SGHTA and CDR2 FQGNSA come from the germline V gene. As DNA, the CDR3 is TGTGCCAGCAGCTTCGCGGGAAGGGATAGCAATCAGCCCCAGCATTTT. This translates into CASSFAGRDSNQPQHF.

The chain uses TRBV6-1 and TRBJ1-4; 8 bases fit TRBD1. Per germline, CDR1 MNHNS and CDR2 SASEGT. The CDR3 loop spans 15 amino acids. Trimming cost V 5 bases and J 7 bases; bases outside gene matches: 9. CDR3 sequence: CASSTLQGAGEKLFF. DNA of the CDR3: TGTGCCAGCAGTACCCTCCAGGGGGCCGGTGAAAAACTGTTTTTT.

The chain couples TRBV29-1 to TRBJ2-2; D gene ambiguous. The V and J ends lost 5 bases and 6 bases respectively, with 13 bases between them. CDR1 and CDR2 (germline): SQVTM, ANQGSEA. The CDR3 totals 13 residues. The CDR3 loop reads CSVSPVSPGELFF. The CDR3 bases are TGCAGCGTTAGCCCGGTATCCCCCGGGGAGCTGTTTTTT.

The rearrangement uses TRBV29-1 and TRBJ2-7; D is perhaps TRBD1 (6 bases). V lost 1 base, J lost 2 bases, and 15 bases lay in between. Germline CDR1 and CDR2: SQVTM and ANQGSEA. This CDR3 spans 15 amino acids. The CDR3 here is CSVEGREGEPYEQYF. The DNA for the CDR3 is TGCAGCGTTGAAGGGAGAGAGGGGGAACCCTACGAGCAGTACTTC.

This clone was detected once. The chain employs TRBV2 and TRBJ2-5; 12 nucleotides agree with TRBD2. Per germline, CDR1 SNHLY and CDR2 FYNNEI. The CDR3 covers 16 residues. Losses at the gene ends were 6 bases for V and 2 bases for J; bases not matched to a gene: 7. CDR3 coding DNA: TGTGCCAGCAGCTCCGGACTAGCGGGGAGACAAGAGACCCAGTACTTC. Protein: CASSSGLAGRQETQYF.

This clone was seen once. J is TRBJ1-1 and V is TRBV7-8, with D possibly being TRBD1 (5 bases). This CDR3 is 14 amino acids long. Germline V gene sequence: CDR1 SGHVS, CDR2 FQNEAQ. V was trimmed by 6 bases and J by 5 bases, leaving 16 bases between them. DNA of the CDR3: TGTGCCAGCAGAATATCAGGGTCGTGGACTGAAGCTTTCTTT. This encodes CASRISGSWTEAFF.

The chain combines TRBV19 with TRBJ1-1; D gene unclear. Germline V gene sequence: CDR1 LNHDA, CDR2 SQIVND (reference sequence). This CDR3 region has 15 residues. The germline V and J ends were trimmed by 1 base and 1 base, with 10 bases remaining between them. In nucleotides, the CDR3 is TGTGCCAGTAGTATAGGGGCCGTTCAGAACACTGAAGCTTTCTTT. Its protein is CASSIGAVQNTEAFF.

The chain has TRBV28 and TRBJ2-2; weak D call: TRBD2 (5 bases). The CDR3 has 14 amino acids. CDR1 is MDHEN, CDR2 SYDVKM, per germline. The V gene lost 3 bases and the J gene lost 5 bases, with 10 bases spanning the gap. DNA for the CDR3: TGTGCCAGCAGTTTGGACGGGGTAACCGGGGAGCTGTTTTTT. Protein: CASSLDGVTGELFF. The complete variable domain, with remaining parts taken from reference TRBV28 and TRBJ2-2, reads DVKVTQSSRYLVKRTGEKVFLECVQDMDHENMFWYRQDPGLGLRLIYFSYDVKMKEKGDIPEGYSVSREKKERFSLILESASTNQTSMYLCASSLDGVTGELFFGEGSRLTVL.

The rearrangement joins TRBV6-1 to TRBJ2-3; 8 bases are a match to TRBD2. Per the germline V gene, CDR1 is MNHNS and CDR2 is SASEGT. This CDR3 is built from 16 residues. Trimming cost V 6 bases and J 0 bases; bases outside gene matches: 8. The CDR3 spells CASRERLALSTDTQYF. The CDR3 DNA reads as TGTGCCAGCAGGGAAAGACTAGCGCTAAGCACAGATACGCAGTATTTT.

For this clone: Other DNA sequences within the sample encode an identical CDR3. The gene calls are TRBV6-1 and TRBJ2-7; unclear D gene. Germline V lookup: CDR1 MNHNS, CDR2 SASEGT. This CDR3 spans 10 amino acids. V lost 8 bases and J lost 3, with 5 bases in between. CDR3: CASSFYEQYF. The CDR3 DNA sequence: TGTGCCAGCTCTTTCTACGAGCAGTACTTC.

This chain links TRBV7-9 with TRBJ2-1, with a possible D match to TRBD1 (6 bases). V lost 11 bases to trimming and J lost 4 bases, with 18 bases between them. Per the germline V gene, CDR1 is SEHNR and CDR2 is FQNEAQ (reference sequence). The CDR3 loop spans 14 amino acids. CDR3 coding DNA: TGTGCCGGGGAAACCGGGACACTTTACAATGAGCAGTTCTTC. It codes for CAGETGTLYNEQFF.

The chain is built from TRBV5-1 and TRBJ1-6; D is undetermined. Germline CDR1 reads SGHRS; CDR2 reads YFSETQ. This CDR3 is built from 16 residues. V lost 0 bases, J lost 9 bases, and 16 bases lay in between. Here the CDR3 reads CASSLDGPNSGSPLHF. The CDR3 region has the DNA TGCGCCAGCAGCTTGGACGGGCCTAATAGCGGTTCACCCCTCCACTTT.

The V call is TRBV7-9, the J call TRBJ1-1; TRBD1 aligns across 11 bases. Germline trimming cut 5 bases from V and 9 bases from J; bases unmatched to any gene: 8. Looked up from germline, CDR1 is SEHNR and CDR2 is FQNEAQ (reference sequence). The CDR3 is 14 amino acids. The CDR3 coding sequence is TGTGCCAGCAGCCCCGGACAGGGGGCTATCAAAGCTTTCTTT. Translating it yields CASSPGQGAIKAFF.